This TCR beta chain originates from a study of identical twins. In germline, CDR1 is LGHDT, CDR2 YNNKEL (reference sequence). This CDR3 is built from 16 residues. With V trimmed by 3 bases and J by 8 bases, 4 bases remained unmatched. MiXCR was run by TCRdb on the 5' RACE reads, yielding one entry per CDR3 protein. This sample carries 200,000 to 250,000 distinct CDR3 sequences, about 12% of them seen once, and the ten largest clones take approximately 4%. A further study also used this sample, focusing on yellow fever vaccine responses in identical twins.

This TCR was sampled from a woman between 18 and 29 years old in good health. The material sequenced was memory (CD45RO+) T cells sorted from blood. The chain carries TRBV3-1 and TRBJ2-1, with 16 nucleotides matching TRBD2. The CDR3 DNA sequence: TGTGCCAGCAGCCAGGGGACTAGCGGGGGGGCCCATGAGCAGTTCTTC. This codes for CASSQGTSGGAHEQFF.